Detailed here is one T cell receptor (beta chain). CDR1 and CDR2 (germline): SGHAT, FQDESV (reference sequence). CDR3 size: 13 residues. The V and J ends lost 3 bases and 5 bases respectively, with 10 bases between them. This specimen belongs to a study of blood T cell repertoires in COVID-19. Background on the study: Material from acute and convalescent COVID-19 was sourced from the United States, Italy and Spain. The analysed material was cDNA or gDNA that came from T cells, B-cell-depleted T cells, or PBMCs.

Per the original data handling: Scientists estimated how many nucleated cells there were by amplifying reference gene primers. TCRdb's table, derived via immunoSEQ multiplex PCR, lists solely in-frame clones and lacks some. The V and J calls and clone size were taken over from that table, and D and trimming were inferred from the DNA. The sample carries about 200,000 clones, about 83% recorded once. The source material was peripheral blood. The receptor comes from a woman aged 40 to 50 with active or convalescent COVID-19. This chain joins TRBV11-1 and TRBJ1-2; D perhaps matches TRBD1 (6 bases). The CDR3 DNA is TGTGCCAGCAGCTTGGACAGATTATATGGCTACACCTTC. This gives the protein CASSLDRLYGYTF.